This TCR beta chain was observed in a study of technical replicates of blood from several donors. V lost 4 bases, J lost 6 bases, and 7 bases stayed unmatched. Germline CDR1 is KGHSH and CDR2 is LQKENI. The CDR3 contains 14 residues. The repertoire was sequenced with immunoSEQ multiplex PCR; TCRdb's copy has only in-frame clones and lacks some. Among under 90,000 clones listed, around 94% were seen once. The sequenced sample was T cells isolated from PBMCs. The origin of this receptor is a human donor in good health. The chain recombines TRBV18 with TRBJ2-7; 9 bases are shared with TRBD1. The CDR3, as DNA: TGTGCCAGCTCACTTTACAGGGGGCAAAGCGAGCAGTACTTC. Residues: CASSLYRGQSEQYF.